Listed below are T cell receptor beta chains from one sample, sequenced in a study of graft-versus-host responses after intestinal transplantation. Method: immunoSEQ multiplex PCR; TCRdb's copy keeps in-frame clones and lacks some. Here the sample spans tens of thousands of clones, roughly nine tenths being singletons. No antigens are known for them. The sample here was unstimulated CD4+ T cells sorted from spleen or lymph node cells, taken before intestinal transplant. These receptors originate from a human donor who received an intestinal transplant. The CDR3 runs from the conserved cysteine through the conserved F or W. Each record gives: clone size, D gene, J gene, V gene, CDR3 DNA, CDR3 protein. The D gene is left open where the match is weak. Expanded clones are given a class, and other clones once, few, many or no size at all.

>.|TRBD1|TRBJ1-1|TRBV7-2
TGTGCCAGCAGCTTAGAGCGATGGGACAGGGGCCCTATGAACACTGAAGCTTTCTTT
CASSLERWDRGPMNTEAFF
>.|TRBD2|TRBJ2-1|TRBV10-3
TGTGCCATCAGTGAGGGGGCTAGCGGGGGTCCCATTGCTGAGCAGTTCTTC
CAISEGASGGPIAEQFF
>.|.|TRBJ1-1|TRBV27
TGTGCCAGCAGTTTCCAAAACAGGGCCCTGGGGACTGAAGCTTTCTTT
CASSFQNRALGTEAFF
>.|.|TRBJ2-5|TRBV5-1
TGCGCCAGCAGCCCAGGGGACCAGACCCAAGAGACCCAGTACTTC
CASSPGDQTQETQYF
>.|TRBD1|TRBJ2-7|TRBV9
TGTGCCAGCAGCGTAGACGAGGGGGCCGGATACGAGCAGTACTTC
CASSVDEGAGYEQYF
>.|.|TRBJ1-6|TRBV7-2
TGTGCCAGCAGCTTCAGGGTTTCACCCCTCCACTTT
CASSFRVSPLHF
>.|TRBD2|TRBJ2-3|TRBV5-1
TGCGCCAGCAGCAACCACTTGACGGGGGGGGCAGATACGCAGTATTTT
CASSNHLTGGADTQYF
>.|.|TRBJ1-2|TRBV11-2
TGTGCCAGCAGCCGCATATGGGCAGGGGAGAACTATGGCTACACCTTC
CASSRIWAGENYGYTF
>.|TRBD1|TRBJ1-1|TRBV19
TGTGCCAGTAGACCCGGGACAGTGAACACTGAAGCTTTCTTT
CASRPGTVNTEAFF
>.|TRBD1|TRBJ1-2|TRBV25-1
TGTGCCAGCAGCAGACAGGGGACTAACTATGGCTACACCTTC
CASSRQGTNYGYTF
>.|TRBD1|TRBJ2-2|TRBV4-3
TGCGCCAGCAGCCAAGAGGACAGGGGAGGCACCGGGGAGCTGTTTTTT
CASSQEDRGGTGELFF
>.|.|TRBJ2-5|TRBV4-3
TGCGCCAGCAGCCGACGGGGGTCGGAAGGGACCCAGTACTTC
CASSRRGSEGTQYF
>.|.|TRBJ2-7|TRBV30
TGTGCCTGGAGTTTAGACAGATTTGGCTACGAGCAGTACTTC
CAWSLDRFGYEQYF
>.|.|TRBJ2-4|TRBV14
TGTGCCAGCAGCCAAGGGGCCCCGAGGGACATTCAGTACTTC
CASSQGAPRDIQYF
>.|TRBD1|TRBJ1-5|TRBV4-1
TGCGCCAGCAGCCAAGAGTTTACACCGGGACAGGGGGCGCGGAGGGGGCCCCAGCATTTT
CASSQEFTPGQGARRGPQHF
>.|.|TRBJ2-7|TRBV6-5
TGTGCCAGCAGTTACCCTGAAGGGGCTAATCGCTACGAGCAGTACTTC
CASSYPEGANRYEQYF
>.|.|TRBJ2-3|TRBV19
TGTGCCAGTAGCCGGACAGTTAAGGCAGATACGCAGTATTTT
CASSRTVKADTQYF
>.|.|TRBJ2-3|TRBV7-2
TGTGCCAGCAGCACCCTAGCCAGACCCGACACAGATACGCAGTATTTT
CASSTLARPDTDTQYF
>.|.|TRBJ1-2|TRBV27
TGTGCCAGCAGTTTAAGACCTGACAGGTCCCCCTCGGGAGGCTACACCTTC
CASSLRPDRSPSGGYTF
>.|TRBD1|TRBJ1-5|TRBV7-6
TGTGCCAGCAGCTTAGAACAGGGGAATAATCAGCCCCAGCATTTT
CASSLEQGNNQPQHF
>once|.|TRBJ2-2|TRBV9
TGTGCCAGCAGCCCCGTGGCGGGGACCGGGGAGCTGTTTTTT
CASSPVAGTGELFF
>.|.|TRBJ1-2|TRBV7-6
TGTGCCAGCAGCCCCCAGCAGGGGATCTATGGCTACACCTTC
CASSPQQGIYGYTF
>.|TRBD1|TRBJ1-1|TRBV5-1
TGCGCCAGCAGCGAAGGGACAGGGGGCACTGAAGCTTTCTTT
CASSEGTGGTEAFF
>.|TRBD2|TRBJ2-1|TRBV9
TGTGCCAGCAGCGCACGGACTAGCAGATACAATGAGCAGTTCTTC
CASSARTSRYNEQFF